The sample holds one count of the clone carrying this TCR beta chain. Its antigen is not identified. Germline V CDR1 and CDR2: SNHLY, FYNNEI. V was pared by 3 bases and J by 4 bases, with 11 bases between. The CDR3 is 14 amino acids. The data were taken from a study of radiotherapy plus CTLA-4 blockade in lung cancer. Background on the study: An objective response was seen in around a sixth of patients, and disease control in about 31%. Study-level points and caveats: Subsequent to radiotherapy plus ipilimumab, tumor-derived TCR clones underwent expansion in blood.

TCRdb's copy holds only in-frame clones and misses some; the assay was immunoSEQ multiplex PCR. The sample has around 70,000 clones; roughly three quarters are singletons. This receptor was identified in a human donor with non-small cell lung cancer whose response to radiotherapy plus ipilimumab could not be evaluated. Some clones in this sample may be carry-over from other donors' samples. Here the sequenced sample was peripheral blood, taken from a patient treated with radiotherapy plus ipilimumab. The rearrangement joins TRBV2 to TRBJ2-3, with TRBD2 as a possible D gene (7 bases). The CDR3 region is CASSERGPPDTQYF. The CDR3 bases are TGTGCCAGCAGTGAGCGGGGGCCCCCAGATACGCAGTATTTT.